The 5 T cell receptor beta chains below all came from one sample that was sequenced in a study of post-analysis software for immune sequencing data. Regarding the study as a whole: Elevated frequency relative to controls characterized roughly 5 TRBV segments in patients, TRBV5-6, TRBV5-1 and TRBV20-1 among them.

No antigen is known for these receptors. TCR beta cDNA libraries had unique molecular identifiers. TCRdb recomputed calls from the PCR reads with MiXCR, one row per CDR3 protein. This sample yields about 810,000 distinct CDR3 sequences, of which about 53% are seen a single time; roughly 4.4% belongs to the top ten. Material for sequencing was blood. Every receptor here comes from a girl aged 10 to 17 with multiple sclerosis.

In this sample, this clonotype turned up a few times. The rearrangement links TRBV3-1 to TRBJ2-5; D is ambiguous. The CDR3 has 14 amino acids. Germline V CDR1 and CDR2: LGHDT, YNNKEL (reference sequence). V lost 5 bases and J lost 5, with 15 bases in between. The CDR3 sequence is CASSAAEFLETQYF. CDR3 DNA sequence: TGTGCCAGCAGCGCAGCCGAGTTTCTGGAGACCCAGTACTTC.

The chain recombines TRBV5-1 with TRBJ1-2; 7 bases fit TRBD1. This CDR3 contains 15 residues. Germline values: CDR1 SGHRS, CDR2 YFSETQ. With 3 bases clipped from V and 4 bases from J, the junction kept 9 bases outside the gene matches. The CDR3 bases are TGCGCCAGCAGCTCACCGGGACAGCCCTTCTATGGCTACACCTTC. This codes for CASSSPGQPFYGYTF.

The V and J genes are TRBV9 and TRBJ2-1; the match to TRBD2 covers 14 bases. This CDR3 has 17 amino acids. The germline gives CDR1 SGDLS, CDR2 YYNGEE. After removal of 0 bases from V and 8 bases from J, the junction contained 7 bases not matched to a gene. CDR3 in DNA: TGTGCCAGCAGCGTAGTATCCGGACTAGCGGGAGGACATGAGCAGTTCTTC. It encodes CASSVVSGLAGGHEQFF.

This chain connects TRBV10-3 to TRBJ1-2; D gene ambiguous. Per the germline V gene, CDR1 is ENHRY and CDR2 is SYGVKD. With 3 bases removed from V and 6 bases from J, the gap between germline ends came to 11 bases. The CDR3 covers 13 residues. CDR3 sequence reads: CAISELSGHGYTF. In DNA form, the CDR3 reads TGTGCCATCAGTGAATTGTCCGGACATGGCTACACCTTC.

The chain couples TRBV20-1 to TRBJ2-3, with D possibly matching TRBD2 (6 bases). The CDR3 length is 15 residues. Germline lookup yields CDR1 DFQATT and CDR2 SNEGSKA (reference sequence). V dropped 3 bases and J dropped 1 base, with 14 bases sitting between them. This CDR3 is CSASRPSGGTDTQYF. CDR3 DNA sequence: TGCAGTGCTAGCCGCCCCTCGGGGGGCACAGATACGCAGTATTTT.